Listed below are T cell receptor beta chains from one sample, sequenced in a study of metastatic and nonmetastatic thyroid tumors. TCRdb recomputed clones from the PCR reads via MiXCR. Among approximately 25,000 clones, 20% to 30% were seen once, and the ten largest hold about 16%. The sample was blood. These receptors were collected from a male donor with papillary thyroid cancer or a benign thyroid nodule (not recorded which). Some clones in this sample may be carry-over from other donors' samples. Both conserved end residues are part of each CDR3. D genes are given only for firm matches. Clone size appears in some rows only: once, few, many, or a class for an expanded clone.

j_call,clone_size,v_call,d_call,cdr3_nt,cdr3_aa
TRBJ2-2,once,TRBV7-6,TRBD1,TGTGCCAGCAGCTTTTCCCGGACAGGGATAGCTAGAGGAGGAAGGGCCGGGGAGCTGTTTTTT,CASSFSRTGIARGGRAGELFF
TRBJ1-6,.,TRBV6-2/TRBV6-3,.,TGTGCCAGCAGGCAGGCGCGATATAATTCACCCCTCCACTTT,CASRQARYNSPLHF
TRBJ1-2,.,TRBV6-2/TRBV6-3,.,TGTGCCAGCAGTTACACCGGGGTGACACGAAGCTACTATGGCTACACCTTC,CASSYTGVTRSYYGYTF
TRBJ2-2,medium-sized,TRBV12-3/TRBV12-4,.,TGTGCCAGCTTCGGACACCAGAACACCGGGGAGCTGTTTTTT,CASFGHQNTGELFF
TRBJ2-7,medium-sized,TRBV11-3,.,TGTGCCAGCAGCTTAATGGGGGGGGCCCAATACGAGCAGTACTTC,CASSLMGGAQYEQYF
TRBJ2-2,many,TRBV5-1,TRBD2,TGCGCCAGCAGCAGTGTGACTAGCGGGAGCAGCGGGGAGCTGTTTTTT,CASSSVTSGSSGELFF
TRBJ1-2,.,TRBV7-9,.,TGTGCAAGCAACGTAGACTATGGCTACACGTTC,CASNVDYGYTF
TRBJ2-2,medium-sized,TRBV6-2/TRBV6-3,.,TGTGCCAGCAGTGCCCCCTGGGGAGCCGGGGAGCTGTTTTTT,CASSAPWGAGELFF
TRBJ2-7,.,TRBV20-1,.,TGCAGGGCTAGGGTGCCGGGACGCGGTCCCTACGAGCAGATCTTC,CRARVPGRGPYEQIF
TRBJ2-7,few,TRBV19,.,TGTGCCAGTAGAAAAACCCAGTCGGCCGAGCAGTACTTC,CASRKTQSAEQYF
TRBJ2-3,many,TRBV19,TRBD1,TGTGCCTCCCTCGGGACAGGGGACACAGATACGCAGTATTTT,CASLGTGDTDTQYF
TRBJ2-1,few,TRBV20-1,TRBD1,TGCAGTGCTAGAGATCTTGGGACAGATTTCGGTGAGCAGTTCTTC,CSARDLGTDFGEQFF
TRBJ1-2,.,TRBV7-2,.,TGTGCCAGCAGCTTAGCGCTTCAGGGAGGCAACTATGGCTACACCTTC,CASSLALQGGNYGYTF
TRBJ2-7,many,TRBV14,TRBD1,TGTGCCAGCAGCCAACCTAACGGGACAGGGTTTAACGAGCAGTACTTC,CASSQPNGTGFNEQYF
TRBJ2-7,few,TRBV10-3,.,TGTGCCAGCAGTCACCGGGCGGGCTACGAGCAGTACTTC,CASSHRAGYEQYF
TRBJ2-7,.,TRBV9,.,TGTGCCAGCAGCTCCCGACGTAATGGGATGCCTTACGAGCAGTACTTC,CASSSRRNGMPYEQYF
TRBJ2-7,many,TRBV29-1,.,TGCAGCGGGCAGGTGGCGATTCGCTACGAGCAGTACTTC,CSGQVAIRYEQYF
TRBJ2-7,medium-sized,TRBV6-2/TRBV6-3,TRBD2,TGTGCCAGCAGTTACGTACTAGCGGGATACTCCTACGAGCAGTACTTC,CASSYVLAGYSYEQYF
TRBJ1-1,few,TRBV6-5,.,TGTGCCAGCAGTTACGGGGCAGCGAACACTGAAGCTTTCTTT,CASSYGAANTEAFF
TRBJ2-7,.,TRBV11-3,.,TGTGCCAGCAGTGAGACAGGCACCTACGAGCAGTACTTC,CASSETGTYEQYF
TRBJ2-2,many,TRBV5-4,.,TGTGCCAGCAGCTTGGCCACGGGAAAATACAGTTCGAACACCGGGGAGCTGTTTTTT,CASSLATGKYSSNTGELFF
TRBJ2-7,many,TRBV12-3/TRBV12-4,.,TGTGCCAGCAGGCCCCGCGCTTTCTCCTACGAGCAGTACTTC,CASRPRAFSYEQYF
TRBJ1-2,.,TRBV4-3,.,TGCGCCAGCAGCCAAGGGGACCCCTGGGGCTACACCTTC,CASSQGDPWGYTF
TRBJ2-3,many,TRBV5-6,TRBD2,TGTGCCAGCAGCTCCTGGACTAGCGGGAGCCGGGGAGATACGCAGTATTTT,CASSSWTSGSRGDTQYF
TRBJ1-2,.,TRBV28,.,TGTGCCAGCGGTTTAGACGTCCGCCCTTGCGGCTACACCTTC,CASGLDVRPCGYTF
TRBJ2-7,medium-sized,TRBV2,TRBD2,TGTGCCAGCAGTGAGACTAGCGGGACCTACTACGAGCAGTACTTC,CASSETSGTYYEQYF
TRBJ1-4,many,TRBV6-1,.,TGTGCCAGCAGAGGAGCAACTAATGAAAAACTGTTTTTT,CASRGATNEKLFF
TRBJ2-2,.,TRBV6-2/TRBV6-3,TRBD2,TGTGCCAGCAGTTCCACTAGCGGTAGTGCCCCCGGGGAGCTGTTTTTT,CASSSTSGSAPGELFF
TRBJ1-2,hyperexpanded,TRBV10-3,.,TGTGCCATCAGTGAGTCGCCGGTAGCCTATGGCTACACCTTC,CAISESPVAYGYTF
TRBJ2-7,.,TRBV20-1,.,TGCATTTTGACCCCCACCGGGACCCCCGAGCAGTACTTC,CILTPTGTPEQYF
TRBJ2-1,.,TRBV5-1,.,TGCGCCAGCAATAGATGGACTGCGGGTTTTGATGAGCAGTTCTTC,CASNRWTAGFDEQFF
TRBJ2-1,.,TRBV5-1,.,TGCGCCAGCAGCTTGGCCGCCACGAATGAGCAGTTCTTC,CASSLAATNEQFF
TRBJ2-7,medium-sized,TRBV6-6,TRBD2,TGTGCCAGCAGTTACGCGGCTAGCGGGGGGTACTCCTACGAGCAGTACTTC,CASSYAASGGYSYEQYF
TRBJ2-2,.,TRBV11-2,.,TGTGCCAGCAGCTTAGGAGGGAACGGAATAAACGGGGAGCTGTTTTTT,CASSLGGNGINGELFF
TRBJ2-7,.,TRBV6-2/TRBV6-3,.,TGTGCCAGCAGTTACAGCCCCCTACGACCCTGCTACGAGCAGTACTTC,CASSYSPLRPCYEQYF
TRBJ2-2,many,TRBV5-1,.,TGCGCCAGCAGCACCGGACTGTCCACCGGGGAGCTGTTTTTT,CASSTGLSTGELFF
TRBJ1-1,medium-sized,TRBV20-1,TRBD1,TGCAGTGCTAGGAGAGGGACAGACGAAGCTTTCTTT,CSARRGTDEAFF
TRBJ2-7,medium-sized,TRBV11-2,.,TGTGCCAGCAGCTTAGACAGGCTCAACTACGAGCAGTACTTC,CASSLDRLNYEQYF